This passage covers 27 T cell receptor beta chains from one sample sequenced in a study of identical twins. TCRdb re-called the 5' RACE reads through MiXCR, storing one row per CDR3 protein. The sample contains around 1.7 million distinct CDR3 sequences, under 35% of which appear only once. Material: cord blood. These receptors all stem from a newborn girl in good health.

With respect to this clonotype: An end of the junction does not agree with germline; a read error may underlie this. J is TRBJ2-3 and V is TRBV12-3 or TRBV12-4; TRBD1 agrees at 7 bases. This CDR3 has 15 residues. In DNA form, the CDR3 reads TGTGCCAGCAGTTTTGCCCGACAGGGAACAGATACGGAGTATTTT. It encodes CASSFARQGTDTEYF.

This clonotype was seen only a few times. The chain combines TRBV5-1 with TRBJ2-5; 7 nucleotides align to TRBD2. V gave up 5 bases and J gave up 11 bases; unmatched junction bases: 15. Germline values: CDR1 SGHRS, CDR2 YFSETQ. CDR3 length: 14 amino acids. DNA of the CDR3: TGCGCCAGCAGTTGGACTAGGCTCGTCGATGAGCAGTACTTC. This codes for CASSWTRLVDEQYF.

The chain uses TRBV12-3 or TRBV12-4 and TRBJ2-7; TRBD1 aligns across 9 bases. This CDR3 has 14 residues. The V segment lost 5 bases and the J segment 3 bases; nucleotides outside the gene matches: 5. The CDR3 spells CASSRRDRVYEQYF. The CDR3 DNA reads TGTGCCAGCAGTCGCCGGGACAGGGTCTACGAGCAGTACTTC.

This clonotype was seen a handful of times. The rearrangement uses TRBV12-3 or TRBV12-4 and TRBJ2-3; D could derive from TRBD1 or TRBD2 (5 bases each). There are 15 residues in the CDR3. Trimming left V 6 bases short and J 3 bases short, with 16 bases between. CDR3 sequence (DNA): TGTGCCAGCAGCCCCGGGACCCTCGGGACAGATACGCAGTATTTT. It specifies CASSPGTLGTDTQYF.

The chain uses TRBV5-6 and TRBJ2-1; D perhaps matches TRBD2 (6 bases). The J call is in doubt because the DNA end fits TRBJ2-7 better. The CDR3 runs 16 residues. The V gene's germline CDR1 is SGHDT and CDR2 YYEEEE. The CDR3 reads CASSRSGPPPYNEQYF. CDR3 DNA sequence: TGTGCCAGCAGCCGCAGCGGGCCACCGCCCTACAATGAGCAGTACTTC.

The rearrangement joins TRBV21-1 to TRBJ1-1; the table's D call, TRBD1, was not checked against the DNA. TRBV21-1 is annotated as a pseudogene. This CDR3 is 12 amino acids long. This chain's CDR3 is CASSKGTGLAFF. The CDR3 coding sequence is TGTGCCAGCAGCAAAGGGACAGGGTTGGCTTTCTTT.

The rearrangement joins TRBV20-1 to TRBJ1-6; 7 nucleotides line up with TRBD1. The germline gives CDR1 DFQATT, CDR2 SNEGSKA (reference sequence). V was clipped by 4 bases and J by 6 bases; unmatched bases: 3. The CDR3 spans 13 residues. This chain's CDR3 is CSATRDSNSPLHF. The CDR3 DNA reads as TGCAGTGCTACGCGGGACAGTAATTCACCCCTCCACTTT.

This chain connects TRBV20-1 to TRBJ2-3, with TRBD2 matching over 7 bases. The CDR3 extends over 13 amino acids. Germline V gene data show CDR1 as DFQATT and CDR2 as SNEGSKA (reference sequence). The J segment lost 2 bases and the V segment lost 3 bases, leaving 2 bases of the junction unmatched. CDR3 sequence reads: CSASRDYTDTQYF. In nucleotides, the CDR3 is TGCAGTGCTAGCCGGGACTACACAGATACGCAGTATTTT.

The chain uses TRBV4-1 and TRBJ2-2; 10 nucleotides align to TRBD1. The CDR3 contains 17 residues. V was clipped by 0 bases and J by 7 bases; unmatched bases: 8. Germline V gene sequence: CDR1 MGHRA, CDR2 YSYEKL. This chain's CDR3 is CASSQDWGTGDNGELFF. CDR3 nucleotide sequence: TGCGCCAGCAGCCAAGATTGGGGGACAGGGGATAACGGGGAGCTGTTTTTT.

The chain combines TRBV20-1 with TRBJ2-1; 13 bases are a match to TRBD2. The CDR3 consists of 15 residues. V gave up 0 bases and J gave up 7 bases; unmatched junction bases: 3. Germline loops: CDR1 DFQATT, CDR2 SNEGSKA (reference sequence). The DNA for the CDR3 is TGCAGTGCTAGAGATCTACTAGCGGGAGGGAATGAGCAGTTCTTC. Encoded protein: CSARDLLAGGNEQFF.

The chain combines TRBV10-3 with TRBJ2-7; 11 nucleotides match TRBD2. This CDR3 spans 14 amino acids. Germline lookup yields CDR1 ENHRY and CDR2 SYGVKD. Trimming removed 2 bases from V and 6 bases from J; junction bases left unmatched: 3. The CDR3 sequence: CAISEAGLAAEQYF. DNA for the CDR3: TGTGCCATCAGTGAGGCGGGACTAGCGGCCGAGCAGTACTTC.

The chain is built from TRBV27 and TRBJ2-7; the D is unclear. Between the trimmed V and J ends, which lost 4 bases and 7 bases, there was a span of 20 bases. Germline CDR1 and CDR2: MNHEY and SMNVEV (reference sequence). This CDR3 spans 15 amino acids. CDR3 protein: CASSSNQGPYNEQYF. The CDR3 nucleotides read TGTGCCAGCAGTTCGAACCAAGGACCCTACAATGAGCAGTACTTC.

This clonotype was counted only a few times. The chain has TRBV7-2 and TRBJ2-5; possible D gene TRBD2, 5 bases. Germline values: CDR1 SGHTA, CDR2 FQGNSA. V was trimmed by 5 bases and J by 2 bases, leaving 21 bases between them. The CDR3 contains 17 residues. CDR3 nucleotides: TGTGCCAGCAGCCCTTTTGGGCTAGCAAGATCACAAGAGACCCAGTACTTC. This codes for CASSPFGLARSQETQYF. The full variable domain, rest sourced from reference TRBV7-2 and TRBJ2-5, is GAGVSQSPSNKVTEKGKDVELRCDPISGHTALYWYRQSLGQGLEFLIYFQGNSAPDKSGLPSDRFSAERTGGSVSTLTIQRTQQEDSAVYLCASSPFGLARSQETQYFGPGTRLLVL.

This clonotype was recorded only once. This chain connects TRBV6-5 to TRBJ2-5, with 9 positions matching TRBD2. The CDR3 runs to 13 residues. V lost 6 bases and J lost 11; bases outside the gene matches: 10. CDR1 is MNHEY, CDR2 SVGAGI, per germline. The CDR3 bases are TGTGCCAGCAGACCAGGGACTAGCTGGGAGCAGTACTTC. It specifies CASRPGTSWEQYF.

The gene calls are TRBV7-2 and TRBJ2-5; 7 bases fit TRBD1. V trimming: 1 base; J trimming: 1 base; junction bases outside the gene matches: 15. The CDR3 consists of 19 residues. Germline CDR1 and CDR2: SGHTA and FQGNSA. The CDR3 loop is CASSLDIRSEGQLQETQYF. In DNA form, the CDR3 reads TGTGCCAGCAGCTTAGATATTAGATCAGAGGGACAGCTCCAAGAGACCCAGTACTTC.

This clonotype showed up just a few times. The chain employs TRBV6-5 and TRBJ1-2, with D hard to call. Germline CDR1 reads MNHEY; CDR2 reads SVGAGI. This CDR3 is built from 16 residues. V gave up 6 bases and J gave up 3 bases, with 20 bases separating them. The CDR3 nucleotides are TGTGCCAGCAGCAGAAACTTCGGAGGTCTGGACTATGGCTACACCTTC. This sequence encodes CASSRNFGGLDYGYTF.

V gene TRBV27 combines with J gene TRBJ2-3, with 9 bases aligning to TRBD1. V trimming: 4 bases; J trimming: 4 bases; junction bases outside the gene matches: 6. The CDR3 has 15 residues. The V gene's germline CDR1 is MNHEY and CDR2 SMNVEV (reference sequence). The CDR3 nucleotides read TGTGCCAGCAGTTCCTTGGGACAGGGTCCAGATACGCAGTATTTT. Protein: CASSSLGQGPDTQYF.

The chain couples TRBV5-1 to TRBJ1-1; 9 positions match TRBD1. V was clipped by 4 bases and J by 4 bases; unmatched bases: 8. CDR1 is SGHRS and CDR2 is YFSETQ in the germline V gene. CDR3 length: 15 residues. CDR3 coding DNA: TGCGCCAGCAGCCGACAGGGGGGGAGTGGCACTGAAGCTTTCTTT. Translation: CASSRQGGSGTEAFF.

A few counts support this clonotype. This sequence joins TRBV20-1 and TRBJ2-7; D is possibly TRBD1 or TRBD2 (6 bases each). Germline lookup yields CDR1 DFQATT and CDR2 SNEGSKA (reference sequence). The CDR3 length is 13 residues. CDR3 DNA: TGCAGCGGCGGGGAGTACAGGGCCTACGAGCAGTACTTC. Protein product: CSGGEYRAYEQYF.

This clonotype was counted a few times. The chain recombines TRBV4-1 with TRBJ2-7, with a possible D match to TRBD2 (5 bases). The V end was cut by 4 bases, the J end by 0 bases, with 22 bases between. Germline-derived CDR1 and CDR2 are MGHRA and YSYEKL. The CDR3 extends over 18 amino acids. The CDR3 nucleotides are TGCGCCAGCAGCCTCCTTCCCTTAAGGACTCCTAGCTCCTACGAGCAGTACTTC. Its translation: CASSLLPLRTPSSYEQYF.

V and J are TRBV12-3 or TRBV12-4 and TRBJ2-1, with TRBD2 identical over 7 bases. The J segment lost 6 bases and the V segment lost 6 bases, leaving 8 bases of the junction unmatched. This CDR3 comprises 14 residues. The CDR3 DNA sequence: TGTGCCAGCAGGCACGCTGGGGGGGGCAATGAGCAGTTCTTC. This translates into CASRHAGGGNEQFF.

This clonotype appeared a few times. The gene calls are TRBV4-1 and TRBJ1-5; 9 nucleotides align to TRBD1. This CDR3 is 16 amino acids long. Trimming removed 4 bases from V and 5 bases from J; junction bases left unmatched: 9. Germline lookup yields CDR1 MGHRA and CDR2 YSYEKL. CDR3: CASSPRTGDDYQPQHF. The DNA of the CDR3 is TGCGCCAGCAGCCCAAGGACAGGGGACGACTATCAGCCCCAGCATTTT.

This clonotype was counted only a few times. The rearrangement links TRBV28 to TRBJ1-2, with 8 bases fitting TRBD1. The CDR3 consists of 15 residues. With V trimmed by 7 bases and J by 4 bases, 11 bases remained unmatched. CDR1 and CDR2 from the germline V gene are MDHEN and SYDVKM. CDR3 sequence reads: CASNPGGSLIYGYTF. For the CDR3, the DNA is TGTGCCAGCAACCCAGGGGGCTCACTTATCTATGGCTACACCTTC.

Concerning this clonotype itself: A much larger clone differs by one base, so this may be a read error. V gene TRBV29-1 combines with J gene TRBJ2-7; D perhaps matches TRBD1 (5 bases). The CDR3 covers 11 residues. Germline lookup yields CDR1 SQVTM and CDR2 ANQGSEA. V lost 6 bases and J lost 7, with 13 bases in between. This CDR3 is CSVRKGNEQYF. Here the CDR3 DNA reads TGCAGCGTCCGTAAGGGGAATGAGCAGTACTTC.

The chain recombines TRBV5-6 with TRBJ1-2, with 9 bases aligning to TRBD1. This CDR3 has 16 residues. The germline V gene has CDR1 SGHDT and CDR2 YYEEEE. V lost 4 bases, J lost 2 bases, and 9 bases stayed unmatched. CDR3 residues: CASSHTPGTGNYGYTF. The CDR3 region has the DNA TGTGCCAGCAGCCATACCCCAGGGACAGGGAACTATGGCTACACCTTC.

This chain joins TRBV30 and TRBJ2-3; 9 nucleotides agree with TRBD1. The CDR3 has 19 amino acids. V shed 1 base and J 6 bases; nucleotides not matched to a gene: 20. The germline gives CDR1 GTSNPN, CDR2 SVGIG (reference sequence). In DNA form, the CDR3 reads TGTGCCTGGAGTGGAGTTCCGGGACAGGGTTTCCGGACGGGGGATACGCAGTATTTT. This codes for CAWSGVPGQGFRTGDTQYF.

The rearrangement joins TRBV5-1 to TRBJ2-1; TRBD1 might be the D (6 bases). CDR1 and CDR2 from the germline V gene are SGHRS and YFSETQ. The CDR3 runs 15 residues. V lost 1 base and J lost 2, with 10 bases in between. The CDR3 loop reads CASSLRDKTYNEQFF. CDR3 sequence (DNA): TGCGCCAGCAGCTTGCGGGACAAAACCTACAATGAGCAGTTCTTC. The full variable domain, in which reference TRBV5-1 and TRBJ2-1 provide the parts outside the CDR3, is KAGVTQTPRYLIKTRGQQVTLSCSPISGHRSVSWYQQTPGQGLQFLFEYFSETQRNKGNFPGRFSGRQFSNSRSEMNVSTLELGDSALYLCASSLRDKTYNEQFFGPGTRLTVL.